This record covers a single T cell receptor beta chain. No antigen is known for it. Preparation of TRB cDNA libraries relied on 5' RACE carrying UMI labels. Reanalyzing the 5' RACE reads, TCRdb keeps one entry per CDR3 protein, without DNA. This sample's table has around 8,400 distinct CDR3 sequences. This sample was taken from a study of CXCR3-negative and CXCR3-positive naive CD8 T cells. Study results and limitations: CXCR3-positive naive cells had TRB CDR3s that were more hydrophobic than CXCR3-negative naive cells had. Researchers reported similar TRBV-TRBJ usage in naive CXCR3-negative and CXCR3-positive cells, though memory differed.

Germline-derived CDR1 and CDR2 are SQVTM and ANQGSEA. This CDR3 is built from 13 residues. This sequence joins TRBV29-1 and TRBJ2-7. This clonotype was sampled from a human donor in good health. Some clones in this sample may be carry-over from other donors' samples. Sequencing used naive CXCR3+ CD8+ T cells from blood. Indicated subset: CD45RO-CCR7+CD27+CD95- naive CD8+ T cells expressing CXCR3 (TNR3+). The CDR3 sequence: CSAVRTDSYEQYF.